The 32 T cell receptor beta chains in this list originate from one sample, sequenced in a study of T cells after yellow fever vaccination. TCRdb ran MiXCR on the 5' RACE reads and lists one entry per CDR3 protein. In the table there are some 320,000 distinct CDR3 sequences, roughly 4.3% of which are singletons. This specimen consisted of PBMCs, obtained 5 days after the yellow fever booster vaccination. The origin of the receptors is a man aged 18 to 29 who received the YFV17D yellow fever vaccine.

This clonotype was observed a handful of times. V gene TRBV5-5 combines with J gene TRBJ1-2, with D unclear. V was trimmed by 1 base and J by 6 bases, leaving 7 bases between them. Germline CDR1 reads SGHKS; CDR2 reads YYEKEE (reference sequence). CDR3 length: 12 residues. CDR3 protein: CASSLQTDGYTF. CDR3 DNA sequence: TGTGCCAGCAGCTTGCAAACGGATGGCTACACCTTC. The entire variable domain, with the rest obtained from reference TRBV5-5 and TRBJ1-2, is as follows: DAGVTQSPTHLIKTRGQQVTLRCSPISGHKSVSWYQQVLGQGPQFIFQYYEKEERGRGNFPDRFSARQFPNYSSELNVNALLLGDSALYLCASSLQTDGYTFGSGTRLTVV.

This rearrangement joins TRBV7-2 to TRBJ2-1; D possibly corresponds to TRBD2 (6 bases). CDR1 and CDR2 (germline): SGHTA, FQGNSA. CDR3 size: 16 residues. Trimming took off 6 bases at V and 0 bases at J, with 15 bases between the two ends. This CDR3 is CASSPGRGLSYNEQFF. CDR3 DNA sequence: TGTGCCAGCAGTCCCGGGCGGGGACTCTCCTACAATGAGCAGTTCTTC.

This rearrangement joins TRBV4-3 to TRBJ2-3; 15 bases align to TRBD2. The V segment lost 3 bases and the J segment 2 bases; nucleotides outside the gene matches: 3. The CDR3 has 17 residues. CDR1 and CDR2 (germline): LGHNA, YSLEER. This CDR3 is CASSQGTSGGYTDTQYF. The DNA of the CDR3 is TGCGCCAGCAGCCAGGGGACTAGCGGGGGGTACACAGATACGCAGTATTTT.

To note about this clonotype: Its ends do not fully match the called genes, so a read error is possible. J is TRBJ1-1 and V is TRBV27, with 11 bases that match TRBD1. Per germline, CDR1 MNHEY and CDR2 SMNVEV (reference sequence). This CDR3 is built from 16 residues. The CDR3 reads CASSPWTGGKNAEAFF. The CDR3 coding sequence is TGTGCCAGCAGTCCCTGGACAGGGGGCAAGAACGCTGAAGCTTTCTTT.

In this sample, this clonotype turned up a few times. The genes are TRBV7-9 and TRBJ2-7; D is uncertain. Trimming cost V 3 bases and J 4 bases, with 7 bases left between them. Germline CDR1 SEHNR, CDR2 FQNEAQ (reference sequence). The CDR3 sequence is 12 residues long. The CDR3 here is CASSFHTYEQYV. The DNA of the CDR3 is TGTGCCAGCAGCTTCCACACGTACGAGCAGTACGTC.

This clonotype was counted between two and nine times. The junction departs from germline at one end; a sequencing error may be responsible. V usage is TRBV13 and J usage is TRBJ2-7; D is unclear. This CDR3 comprises 9 residues. Germline lookup yields CDR1 PRHDT and CDR2 FYEKMQ (reference sequence). The CDR3 sequence: CASSWSLYF. In nucleotides, the CDR3 is TGTGCCAGCAGTTGGAGTCTTTATTTC.

This clonotype was detected ten times or more. The chain carries TRBV6-5 and TRBJ2-2, with a tentative D call TRBD2 (5 bases). Germline V gene data show CDR1 as MNHEY and CDR2 as SVGAGI. Trimming left V 6 bases short and J 1 base short, with 12 bases between. The CDR3 is 15 amino acids. The CDR3 here is CASSYSGGNTGELFF. The CDR3 region has the DNA TGTGCCAGCAGCTACAGCGGAGGGAACACCGGGGAGCTGTTTTTT.

CDR3 coding DNA: TGTGCCAGCAGTCATACTGAGACTATGGGCGAGCAGTACGTC. Its translation is CASSHTETMGEQYV. The chain links TRBV27 to TRBJ2-7; maybe TRBD2 (5 bases). The V end lost 5 bases, the J end lost 6 bases, and 17 bases lay between the germline ends. Germline V lookup: CDR1 MNHEY, CDR2 SMNVEV (reference sequence). This CDR3 spans 14 amino acids.

This clonotype was counted at least ten times. The chain has TRBV6-2 or TRBV6-3 and TRBJ2-1; the match to TRBD1 covers 7 bases. This CDR3 has 12 residues. Germline V CDR1 and CDR2: MNHEY, SVGEGT. The V and J ends lost 3 bases and 10 bases, in that order; junction bases with no gene match: 3. The CDR3 DNA reads TGTGCCAGCAGTTATACAGGGGACGAGCAGTTCTTC. This sequence encodes CASSYTGDEQFF.

The chain has TRBV5-4 and TRBJ2-3; D is perhaps TRBD2 (5 bases). Germline CDR1 is SGHNT and CDR2 is YYREEE (reference sequence). The ends were cut back, 3 bases at V and 4 bases at J, with 12 bases in the middle. The CDR3 extends over 14 amino acids. This CDR3 is CASSWRMSADTQYF. The CDR3 DNA reads TGTGCCAGCAGCTGGAGGATGAGCGCAGATACGCAGTATTTT.

This clonotype was seen a few times. The gene calls are TRBV29-1 and TRBJ1-5; a possible D gene is TRBD1 (6 bases). This CDR3 is 13 amino acids long. Germline V gene sequence: CDR1 SQVTM, CDR2 ANQGSEA. V was cut by 6 bases and J by 5 bases, with 14 bases left in between. The chain's CDR3 is CSVTTGRHQPQHF. The DNA of the CDR3 is TGCAGCGTGACGACAGGCCGACATCAGCCCCAGCATTTT.

This clonotype was seen only a few times. The genes are TRBV5-1 and TRBJ1-4; 8 bases are shared with TRBD1. The CDR3 consists of 15 residues. Looked up from germline, CDR1 is SGHRS and CDR2 is YFSETQ. With 3 bases clipped from V and 7 bases from J, the junction kept 8 bases outside the gene matches. The CDR3 bases are TGCGCCAGCAGCTCTCCGGACAGGGAGGGTGAAAAACTGTTTTTT. Protein sequence: CASSSPDREGEKLFF.

The chain links TRBV6-5 to TRBJ2-2; D ambiguous. Germline V gene data show CDR1 as MNHEY and CDR2 as SVGAGI. The CDR3 contains 16 residues. V lost 6 bases and J lost 1, with 15 bases in between. The CDR3 region has the DNA TGTGCCAGCAGGAAAGGGTGGCAGGAGAACACCGGGGAGCTGTTTTTT. The encoded protein is CASRKGWQENTGELFF.

A few counts support this clonotype. This sequence joins TRBV20-1 and TRBJ1-4, with D possibly matching TRBD1 (6 bases). The CDR3 is 16 amino acids. V was clipped by 1 base and J by 4 bases, with 16 bases between them. Germline CDR1 DFQATT, CDR2 SNEGSKA (reference sequence). The CDR3 protein is CSARVVGGVDNEKLFF. The CDR3 nucleotides read TGCAGTGCTAGAGTGGTGGGGGGCGTCGATAATGAAAAACTGTTTTTT.

This clonotype was recorded a few times. The genes are TRBV27 and TRBJ2-3; 7 nucleotides line up with TRBD1. Trimming cost V 5 bases and J 0 bases; bases outside gene matches: 14. Per germline, CDR1 MNHEY and CDR2 SMNVEV (reference sequence). This CDR3 comprises 18 residues. Here the CDR3 DNA reads TGTGCCAGCAGTCCCCGGGACAGCCATCTATTTAGCACAGATACGCAGTATTTT. It encodes CASSPRDSHLFSTDTQYF.

There are a few counts of this clonotype. V gene TRBV20-1 combines with J gene TRBJ1-3; 10 nucleotides match TRBD1. Per germline, CDR1 DFQATT and CDR2 SNEGSKA (reference sequence). The CDR3 spans 16 residues. The ends lost 5 bases at V and 3 bases at J; junction bases unmatched: 10. As DNA, the CDR3 is TGCAGTGCTCGGCAAGACAGGGGGCGAGGTGGAAACACCATATATTTT. This encodes CSARQDRGRGGNTIYF.

This clonotype was observed at least ten times. A read error may produce the germline difference seen at one junction end. This rearrangement joins TRBV18 to TRBJ1-5; perhaps TRBD1 as D (6 bases). CDR3 length equals 15 residues. Germline V gene data show CDR1 as KGHSH and CDR2 as LQKENI. CDR3: CASSPQGIGNQPQHF. CDR3 in DNA: TGTGCCAGCTCTCCACAGGGTATCGGCAATCAGCCCCAGCATTTT. Drawing the rest from reference TRBV18 and TRBJ1-5, the complete variable domain is NAGVMQNPRHLVRRRGQEARLRCSPMKGHSHVYWYRQLPEEGLKFMVYLQKENIIDESGMPKERFSAEFPKEGPSILRIQQVVRGDSAAYFCASSPQGIGNQPQHFGDGTRLSIL.

The table lists this clonotype with many counts. The chain joins TRBV5-1 to TRBJ2-3, with TRBD2 matching over 8 bases. After removal of 0 bases from V and 4 bases from J, the junction contained 4 bases not matched to a gene. CDR3 length equals 15 residues. The germline gives CDR1 SGHRS, CDR2 YFSETQ. CDR3 coding DNA: TGCGCCAGCAGCTTGGGCGGGGGGCCCCCAGATACGCAGTATTTT. Its protein is CASSLGGGPPDTQYF.

This clonotype was seen a handful of times. V and J are TRBV6-5 and TRBJ1-3; 8 nucleotides line up with TRBD1. This CDR3 has 17 amino acids. The V gene's germline CDR1 is MNHEY and CDR2 SVGAGI. V was pared by 0 bases and J by 2 bases, with 6 bases of the junction left unmatched. The CDR3 nucleotides are TGTGCCAGCAGTTACTCGCTTCAGGGGGCGGCTGGAAACACCATATATTTT. Translated, it gives CASSYSLQGAAGNTIYF.

This chain connects TRBV5-4 to TRBJ1-2; possibly TRBD1 for D (5 bases). Trimming took 5 bases from V and 3 from J, leaving 11 bases between them. The CDR3 sequence is 13 residues long. Germline V gene data show CDR1 as SGHNT and CDR2 as YYREEE (reference sequence). CDR3 loop: CASRGEGYYGYTF. As DNA, the CDR3 is TGTGCCAGCAGAGGGGAGGGATACTATGGCTACACCTTC.

In its sample, this clonotype was seen a few times. The gene calls are TRBV10-2 and TRBJ1-4, with D hard to call. Germline loops: CDR1 WSHSY, CDR2 SAAADI. There are 13 residues in the CDR3. Between the trimmed V and J ends, which lost 8 bases and 6 bases, there was a span of 13 bases. CDR3 bases: TGCGCCAGCTGCAGACTGGACGATGAAAAACTGTTTTTT. It encodes CASCRLDDEKLFF.

This clonotype showed up just a few times. This chain uses TRBV12-3 or TRBV12-4 with TRBJ1-5; no clear D. The CDR3 spans 13 residues. V was cut by 7 bases and J by 0 bases, with 7 bases left in between. The CDR3 loop is CASIRDSNQPQHF. The DNA of the CDR3 is TGTGCCAGCATTCGGGATAGCAATCAGCCCCAGCATTTT.

This clonotype has a count of ten or more. The V and J genes are TRBV6-4 and TRBJ2-3; D is possibly TRBD2 (7 bases). V lost 2 bases, J lost 4 bases, and 10 bases lay in between. This CDR3 region has 14 residues. Germline loops: CDR1 MRHNA, CDR2 SNTAGT. This CDR3 is CASSDGGASDTQYF. Here the CDR3 DNA reads TGTGCCAGCAGTGACGGGGGGGCCTCAGATACGCAGTATTTT.

The table lists this clonotype with many counts. The chain joins TRBV24-1 to TRBJ2-3, with TRBD1 matching over 10 bases. The length of the CDR3 is 13 residues. J gave up 5 bases and V 10 bases, and 5 bases lay outside the gene matches. Germline V CDR1 and CDR2: KGHDR, SFDVKD. The CDR3 coding sequence is TGTGCCACTAAGACAGGGGGCGGAGATACGCAGTATTTT. Translating it yields CATKTGGGDTQYF.

The chain employs TRBV29-1 and TRBJ2-7, with 7 bases that match TRBD1. CDR3 size: 16 residues. CDR1 SQVTM and CDR2 ANQGSEA come from the germline V gene. The junction had 12 bases not matched to a gene; V was cut back by 1 base and J by 3 bases. The CDR3 spells CSVEGTSGTVNYEQYF. The CDR3 nucleotides read TGCAGCGTTGAAGGGACATCCGGGACAGTCAACTACGAGCAGTACTTC.

V is TRBV4-1 and J is TRBJ1-5, with D tentatively TRBD1 (6 bases). This CDR3 contains 17 residues. CDR1 is MGHRA, CDR2 YSYEKL, per germline. Trimming cost V 0 bases and J 6 bases, with 18 bases left between them. CDR3 sequence: CASSQEAGASAGQPQHF. Written as DNA, the CDR3 is TGCGCCAGCAGCCAAGAAGCGGGGGCCTCGGCGGGTCAGCCCCAGCATTTT.

This chain links TRBV11-2 with TRBJ1-2, with 7 bases aligning to TRBD1. The germline CDR1 and CDR2 sequences are SGHAT and FQNNGV. V shed 3 bases, J shed 7 bases, and the junction held 8 bases outside the gene matches. This CDR3 comprises 14 residues. CDR3 coding DNA: TGTGCCAGCAGCTTGGGCAGGGGGGAAGGTGGCTACACCTTC. This codes for CASSLGRGEGGYTF.

This clonotype appeared many times. This chain uses TRBV12-3 or TRBV12-4 with TRBJ1-1; D call uncertain. The V gene lost 2 bases and the J gene lost 1 base, with 5 bases spanning the gap. The CDR3 is made up of 13 amino acids. CDR3 bases: TGTGCCAGCAGTTTACAGGCGAACACTGAAGCTTTCTTT. Translated: CASSLQANTEAFF.

This clonotype was seen only a few times. The chain is built from TRBV3-1 and TRBJ2-3; D may be TRBD1 or TRBD2 (5 bases each). V lost 0 bases and J 0 bases, leaving 7 bases between the germline ends. This CDR3 is built from 15 residues. The germline CDR1 and CDR2 sequences are LGHDT and YNNKEL (reference sequence). CDR3 in amino acids: CASSQEGESTDTQYF. Written as DNA, the CDR3 is TGTGCCAGCAGCCAAGAAGGGGAGAGCACAGATACGCAGTATTTT.

This clonotype appeared a few times. The chain employs TRBV3-1 and TRBJ2-2; D may be TRBD2 (6 bases). V lost 10 bases and J lost 7, with 13 bases in between. Germline CDR1 and CDR2: LGHDT and YNNKEL (reference sequence). The CDR3 loop spans 12 amino acids. CDR3 region: CATRLEGGELFF. The CDR3 nucleotides read TGTGCCACCCGCCTGGAGGGCGGGGAGCTGTTTTTT.

The chain employs TRBV5-6 and TRBJ1-1, with D hard to call. The V gene's germline CDR1 is SGHDT and CDR2 YYEEEE. This CDR3 is 16 amino acids long. Trimming stripped 3 bases from V and 3 bases from J, with 18 bases between. The CDR3 protein is CASSWGIRTEYTEAFF. DNA for the CDR3: TGTGCCAGCAGCTGGGGAATTAGGACGGAATACACTGAAGCTTTCTTT.

This clonotype showed up many times. The chain carries TRBV12-3 or TRBV12-4 and TRBJ1-2, with D possibly TRBD1 on 5 matching bases. V was clipped by 6 bases and J by 4 bases, with 12 bases between them. The CDR3 contains 13 residues. CDR3 loop: CASSKRGTYGYTF. The CDR3 coding sequence is TGTGCCAGCAGCAAACGGGGGACCTATGGCTACACCTTC.